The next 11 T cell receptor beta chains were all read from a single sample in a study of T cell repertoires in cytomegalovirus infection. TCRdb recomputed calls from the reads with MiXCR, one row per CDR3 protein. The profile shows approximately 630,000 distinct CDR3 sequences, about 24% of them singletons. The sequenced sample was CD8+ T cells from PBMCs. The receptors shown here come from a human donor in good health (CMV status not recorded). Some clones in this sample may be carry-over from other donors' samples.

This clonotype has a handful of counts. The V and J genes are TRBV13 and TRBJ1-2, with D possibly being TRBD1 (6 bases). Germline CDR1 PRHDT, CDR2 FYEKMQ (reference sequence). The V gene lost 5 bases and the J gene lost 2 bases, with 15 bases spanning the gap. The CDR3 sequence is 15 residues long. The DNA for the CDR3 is TGTGCCAGCAGCCATCACCGGACAGAGAACTATGGCTACACCTTC. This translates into CASSHHRTENYGYTF.

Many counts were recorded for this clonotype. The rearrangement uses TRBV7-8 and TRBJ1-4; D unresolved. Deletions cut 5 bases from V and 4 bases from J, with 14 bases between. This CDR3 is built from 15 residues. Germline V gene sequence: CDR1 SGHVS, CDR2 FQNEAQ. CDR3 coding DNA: TGTGCCAGCAGCCCAAGGAAAGGATTTAATGAAAAACTGTTTTTT. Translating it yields CASSPRKGFNEKLFF.

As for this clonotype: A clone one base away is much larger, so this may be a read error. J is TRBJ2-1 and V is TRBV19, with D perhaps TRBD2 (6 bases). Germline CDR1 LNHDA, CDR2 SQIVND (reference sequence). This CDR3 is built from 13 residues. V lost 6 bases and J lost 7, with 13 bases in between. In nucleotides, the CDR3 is TGTGCCAGTAGCGGGGGACGATTTAATGAGCAGTTCTTC. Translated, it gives CASSGGRFNEQFF.

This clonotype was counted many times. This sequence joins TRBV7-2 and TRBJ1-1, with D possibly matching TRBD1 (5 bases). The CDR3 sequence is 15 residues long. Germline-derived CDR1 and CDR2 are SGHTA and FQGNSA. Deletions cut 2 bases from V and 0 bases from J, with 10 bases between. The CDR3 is CASSLRTKVNTEAFF. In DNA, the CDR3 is TGTGCCAGCAGCTTAAGGACAAAGGTGAACACTGAAGCTTTCTTT.

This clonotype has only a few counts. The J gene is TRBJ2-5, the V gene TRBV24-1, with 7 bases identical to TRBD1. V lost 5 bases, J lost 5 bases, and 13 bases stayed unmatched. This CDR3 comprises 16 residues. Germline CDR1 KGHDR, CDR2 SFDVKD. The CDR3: CATSGEPQARGETQYF. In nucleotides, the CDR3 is TGTGCCACCAGTGGGGAACCTCAGGCCAGGGGGGAGACCCAGTACTTC.

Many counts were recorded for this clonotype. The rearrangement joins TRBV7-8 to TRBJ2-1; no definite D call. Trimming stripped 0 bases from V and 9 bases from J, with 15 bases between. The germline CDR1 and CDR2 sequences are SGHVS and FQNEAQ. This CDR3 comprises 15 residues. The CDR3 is CASSLAYPSVSEQFF. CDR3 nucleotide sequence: TGTGCCAGCAGCTTAGCCTACCCCTCAGTCAGTGAGCAGTTCTTC.

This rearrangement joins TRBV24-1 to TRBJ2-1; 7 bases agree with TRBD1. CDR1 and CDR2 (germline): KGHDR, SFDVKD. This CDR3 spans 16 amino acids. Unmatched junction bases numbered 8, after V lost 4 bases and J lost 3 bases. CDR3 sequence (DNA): TGTGCCACCAGTGACCCGACAGGGTCCAACTACAATGAGCAGTTCTTC. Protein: CATSDPTGSNYNEQFF.

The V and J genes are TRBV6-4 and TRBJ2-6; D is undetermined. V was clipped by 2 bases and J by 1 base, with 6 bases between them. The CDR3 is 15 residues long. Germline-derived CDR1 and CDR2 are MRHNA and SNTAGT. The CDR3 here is CASSDMASGANVLTF. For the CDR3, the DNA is TGTGCCAGCAGTGACATGGCTTCTGGGGCCAACGTCCTGACTTTC.

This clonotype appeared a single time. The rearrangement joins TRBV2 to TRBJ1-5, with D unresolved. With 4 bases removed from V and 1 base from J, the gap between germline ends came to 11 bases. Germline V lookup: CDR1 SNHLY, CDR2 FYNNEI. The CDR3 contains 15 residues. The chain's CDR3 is CASSGSPSSNQPQHF. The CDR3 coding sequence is TGTGCCAGCAGTGGATCACCCAGCAGCAATCAGCCCCAGCATTTT.

The CDR3 DNA reads TGTGCCAGCAGCTCTAGCTCTAGCGCTCACCGAGAGACCCAGTACTTC. Translated, it gives CASSSSSSAHRETQYF. The chain joins TRBV7-9 to TRBJ2-5; D may be TRBD2 (6 bases). Trimming left V 4 bases short and J 4 bases short, with 19 bases between. Germline lookup yields CDR1 SEHNR and CDR2 FQNEAQ (reference sequence). This CDR3 has 16 amino acids. The full variable domain, rest sourced from reference TRBV7-9 and TRBJ2-5, is DTGVSQNPRHKITKRGQNVTFRCDPISEHNRLYWYRQTLGQGPEFLTYFQNEAQLEKSRLLSDRFSAERPKGSFSTLEIQRTEQGDSAMYLCASSSSSSAHRETQYFGPGTRLLVL.

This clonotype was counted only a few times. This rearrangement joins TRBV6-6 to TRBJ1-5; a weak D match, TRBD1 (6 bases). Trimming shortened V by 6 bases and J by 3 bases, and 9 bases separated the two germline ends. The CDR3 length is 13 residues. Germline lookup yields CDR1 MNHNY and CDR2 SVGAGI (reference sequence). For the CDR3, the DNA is TGTGCCAGCAGGGGGACATCCAATCAGCCCCAGCATTTT. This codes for CASRGTSNQPQHF.